The 19 T cell receptor beta chains in this list originate from one sample, sequenced in a study of T cell changes during pregnancy in multiple sclerosis (dated by TCRdb to about 2019). The library was generated by the immunoSEQ multiplex PCR assay. What TCRdb holds here is the immuneACCESS table cut down to in-frame rearrangements. Part of the clones is not present; checked against another copy, under half of the missing clones reflect an unresolved V gene, and the others are unexplained. In this sample the table shows more than 15,000 clones, nearly 90% of which occur a single time. The ten biggest clones cover over 9.5% of the sample. The sample consisted of CD8+ T cells from peripheral blood mononuclear cells, taken after pregnancy. The receptors here all came from a female donor in good health, enrolled as a control in a pregnancy study.

V is TRBV2 and J is TRBJ1-5, with 7 bases lining up with TRBD1. Germline CDR1 SNHLY, CDR2 FYNNEI. The CDR3 has 14 amino acids. V lost 5 bases, J lost 7 bases, and 8 bases stayed unmatched. The CDR3 loop is CASSYDRAGQPQHF. The CDR3, as DNA: TGTGCCAGCAGTTACGACAGGGCCGGACAGCCCCAGCATTTT.

The chain uses TRBV30 and TRBJ1-2; D is undetermined. CDR1 is GTSNPN, CDR2 SVGIG, per germline (reference sequence). The CDR3 sequence is 14 residues long. V was clipped by 5 bases and J by 7 bases, with 20 bases between them. The CDR3 sequence is CAWLLVPAAPGYTF. CDR3 nucleotides: TGTGCCTGGTTGTTGGTCCCGGCGGCTCCTGGCTACACCTTC.

The gene calls are TRBV5-1 and TRBJ2-1; possibly TRBD2 for D (6 bases). From germline, CDR1 is SGHRS and CDR2 YFSETQ. The CDR3 runs to 16 residues. V was trimmed by 3 bases and J by 0 bases, leaving 13 bases between them. The CDR3 loop reads CASSSFGSGSYNEQFF. CDR3 bases: TGCGCCAGCAGCTCCTTTGGTAGCGGCTCCTACAATGAGCAGTTCTTC.

This clone appeared once. The chain uses TRBV10-1 and TRBJ2-1, with 8 bases identical to TRBD2. With V trimmed by 9 bases and J by 7 bases, 11 bases remained unmatched. Germline CDR1 reads WNHNN; CDR2 reads SYGVQD (reference sequence). The CDR3 consists of 14 residues. CDR3 DNA sequence: TGCGCCAGGAATACGGGGGGGCCTAGTAATGAGCAGTTCTTC. Amino acids: CARNTGGPSNEQFF.

The genes are TRBV4-2 and TRBJ2-1; 9 bases line up with TRBD2. Germline CDR1 LGHNA, CDR2 YNFKEQ. Trimming removed 1 base from V and 6 bases from J; junction bases left unmatched: 4. The CDR3 is 15 residues long. The CDR3 nucleotides read TGTGCCAGCAGCCAAGTTACGACTAGCGGCAATGAGCAGTTCTTC. It yields the protein CASSQVTTSGNEQFF.

V and J are TRBV27 and TRBJ1-1; D is unresolved. The CDR3 contains 15 residues. Germline-derived CDR1 and CDR2 are MNHEY and SMNVEV (reference sequence). V lost 0 bases and J 1 base, leaving 9 bases between the germline ends. In DNA, the CDR3 is TGTGCCAGCAGTTTATCGTCAACGGGGAACACTGAAGCTTTCTTT. As protein: CASSLSSTGNTEAFF.

The chain links TRBV6-5 to TRBJ1-4; 9 nucleotides align to TRBD1. The length of the CDR3 is 15 residues. The germline gives CDR1 MNHEY, CDR2 SVGAGI. Trimming cost V 3 bases and J 7 bases; bases outside gene matches: 6. The CDR3 spells CASSYNRGHTEKLFF. Here the CDR3 DNA reads TGTGCCAGCAGTTATAACAGGGGGCACACTGAAAAACTGTTTTTT.

The V and J genes are TRBV5-4 and TRBJ2-7; TRBD1 is a possible D gene (5 bases). There are 14 residues in the CDR3. Germline CDR1 is SGHNT and CDR2 is YYREEE (reference sequence). V was pared by 3 bases and J by 3 bases, with 13 bases between. CDR3 sequence (DNA): TGTGCCAGCAGCTATACAGACAGCCACTACGAGCAGTACTTC. The encoded protein is CASSYTDSHYEQYF.

The rearrangement uses TRBV18 and TRBJ2-1; the match to TRBD1 covers 7 bases. This CDR3 spans 15 amino acids. Germline V gives CDR1 KGHSH, CDR2 LQKENI. With 6 bases clipped from V and 1 base from J, the junction kept 6 bases outside the gene matches. The chain's CDR3 is CASSRGDRSYNEQFF. In nucleotides, the CDR3 is TGTGCCAGCTCCCGAGGGGACAGATCCTACAATGAGCAGTTCTTC.

The chain has TRBV5-1 and TRBJ2-7, with TRBD2 matching 8 bases. Germline V lookup: CDR1 SGHRS, CDR2 YFSETQ. The CDR3 has 16 amino acids. The V gene end was trimmed by 4 bases and the J gene end by 4 bases; junction bases not matched to a gene: 13. CDR3 region: CASSLPAWGGRYEQYF. CDR3 DNA: TGCGCCAGCAGCCTCCCCGCCTGGGGCGGGAGGTACGAGCAGTACTTC.

CDR3 loop: CATSSTRYAYNEQFF. CDR3 sequence (DNA): TGTGCCACCAGCAGTACCAGGTACGCCTACAATGAGCAGTTCTTC. The J gene is TRBJ2-1, the V gene TRBV15; unclear D gene. The CDR3 loop spans 15 amino acids. The germline gives CDR1 LNHNV, CDR2 YYDKDF (reference sequence). V was pared by 3 bases and J by 2 bases, with 11 bases between.

The V call is TRBV29-1, the J call TRBJ2-3; 10 bases align to TRBD1. The V segment lost 6 bases and the J segment 6 bases; nucleotides outside the gene matches: 12. The CDR3 sequence is 15 residues long. The germline V gene encodes CDR1 SQVTM and CDR2 ANQGSEA. Here the CDR3 DNA reads TGCAGCGTAAACGGACAGGGGGGTGAATCGGATACGCAGTATTTT. Translated: CSVNGQGGESDTQYF.

The V call is TRBV19, the J call TRBJ2-7; D may be TRBD1 (5 bases). Germline values: CDR1 LNHDA, CDR2 SQIVND (reference sequence). Trimming took off 5 bases at V and 3 bases at J, with 11 bases between the two ends. This CDR3 is built from 13 residues. Written as DNA, the CDR3 is TGTGCCAGTAGTGCCCGGACAAGCTACGAGCAGTACTTC. The encoded protein is CASSARTSYEQYF. Supplemented by reference TRBV19 and TRBJ2-7, the full variable domain reads DGGITQSPKYLFRKEGQNVTLSCEQNLNHDAMYWYRQDPGQGLRLIYYSQIVNDFQKGDIAEGYSVSREKKESFPLTVTSAQKNPTAFYLCASSARTSYEQYFGPGTRLTVT.

The CDR3 here is CASSHLVQGNTEAFF. The CDR3 nucleotides read TGTGCCAGCAGCCATCTCGTGCAGGGCAACACTGAAGCTTTCTTT. The J gene is TRBJ1-1, the V gene TRBV6-6; weak D call: TRBD1 (5 bases). The V gene lost 6 bases and the J gene lost 2 bases, with 16 bases spanning the gap. CDR3 length: 15 amino acids. Germline CDR1 is MNHNY and CDR2 is SVGAGI (reference sequence).

The chain uses TRBV6-5 and TRBJ1-6; 9 nucleotides align to TRBD1. Germline V lookup: CDR1 MNHEY, CDR2 SVGAGI. CDR3 length: 14 amino acids. Trimming cost V 2 bases and J 13 bases; bases outside gene matches: 6. The CDR3 loop is CASSYTRDRAPLHF. CDR3 nucleotides: TGTGCCAGCAGTTACACCCGGGACAGGGCGCCCCTCCACTTT.

The V and J genes are TRBV5-6 and TRBJ2-1; 8 bases line up with TRBD2. The CDR3 is 15 residues long. Germline assignment: CDR1 SGHDT and CDR2 YYEEEE. After removal of 0 bases from V and 5 bases from J, the junction contained 4 bases not matched to a gene. CDR3 DNA sequence: TGTGCCAGCAGCTTGGGACTAGCGCCTAACAATGAGCAGTTCTTC. Translated: CASSLGLAPNNEQFF.

The chain employs TRBV5-6 and TRBJ1-2, with a weak D call TRBD1 (5 bases). V was cut by 0 bases and J by 5 bases, with 8 bases left in between. This CDR3 region has 13 residues. Per germline, CDR1 SGHDT and CDR2 YYEEEE. CDR3 residues: CASSLVTGYGYTF. DNA for the CDR3: TGTGCCAGCAGCTTGGTAACAGGTTATGGCTACACCTTC.

V is TRBV18 and J is TRBJ2-7; D is ambiguous. Trimming stripped 0 bases from V and 0 bases from J, with 6 bases between. The CDR3 is 14 residues long. Germline values: CDR1 KGHSH, CDR2 LQKENI. CDR3: CASSPPRSSYEQYF. CDR3 nucleotides: TGTGCCAGCTCACCACCAAGGAGCTCCTACGAGCAGTACTTC.

V usage is TRBV5-6 and J usage is TRBJ1-1; no clear D gene. Germline CDR1 SGHDT, CDR2 YYEEEE. V gave up 4 bases and J gave up 5 bases, with 15 bases separating them. This CDR3 has 14 residues. The CDR3 nucleotides read TGTGCCAGCAGCCCATCTCCTTCGGGGACTGAAGCTTTCTTT. Encoded protein: CASSPSPSGTEAFF.